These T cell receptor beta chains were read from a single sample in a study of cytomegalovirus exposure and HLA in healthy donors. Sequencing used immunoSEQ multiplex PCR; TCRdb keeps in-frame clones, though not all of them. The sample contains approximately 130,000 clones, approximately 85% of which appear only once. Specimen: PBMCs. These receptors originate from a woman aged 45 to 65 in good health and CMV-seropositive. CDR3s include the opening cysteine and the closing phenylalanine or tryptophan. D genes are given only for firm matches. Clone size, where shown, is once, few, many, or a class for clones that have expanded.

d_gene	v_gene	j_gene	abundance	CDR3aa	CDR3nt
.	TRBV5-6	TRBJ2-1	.	CASSFYSGRYNEQFF	TGTGCCAGCAGCTTCTATAGCGGACGCTACAATGAGCAGTTCTTC
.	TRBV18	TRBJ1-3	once	CASSTFGPPGGNTIYF	TGTGCCAGCTCTACCTTTGGACCGCCGGGGGGAAACACCATATATTTT
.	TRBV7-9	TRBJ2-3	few	CASSLAVTLRGTDTQYF	TGTGCCAGCAGCTTAGCGGTAACCCTTCGAGGCACAGATACGCAGTATTTT
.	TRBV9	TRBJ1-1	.	CASSADLSGIEAFF	TGTGCCAGCAGCGCAGACCTTTCAGGAATTGAAGCTTTCTTT
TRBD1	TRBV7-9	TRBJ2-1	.	CASSYLGDRVYNEQFF	TGTGCCAGCAGCTACCTGGGGGACAGGGTCTACAATGAGCAGTTCTTC
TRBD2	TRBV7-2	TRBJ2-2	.	CASSLEGLAGGARELFF	TGTGCCAGCAGCTTAGAAGGACTAGCGGGGGGGGCACGGGAGCTGTTTTTT
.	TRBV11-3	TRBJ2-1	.	CASSPDDYYNEQFF	TGTGCCAGCAGCCCCGACGACTACTACAATGAGCAGTTCTTC
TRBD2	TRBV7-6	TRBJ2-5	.	CASSLGGLAGGETQYF	TGTGCCAGCAGCTTAGGGGGACTAGCGGGCGGGGAGACCCAGTACTTC
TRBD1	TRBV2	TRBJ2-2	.	CASREGQGGGELFF	TGTGCCAGCAGAGAGGGACAGGGGGGCGGGGAGCTGTTTTTT
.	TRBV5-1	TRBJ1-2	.	CASSLFEGNRDGYTF	TGCGCCAGCAGCTTGTTTGAGGGCAACCGGGATGGCTACACCTTC
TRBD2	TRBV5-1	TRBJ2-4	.	CASSPSTSGRAEDQYF	TGCGCCAGCAGCCCGTCGACTAGCGGGAGGGCCGAGGATCAGTACTTC